This T cell receptor beta chain is from a study of shared clonotypes between healthy human individuals. Study overall: Every donor yielded three CD4 naive, three CD4 memory, two CD8 naive and one CD8 memory plate.

This CDR3 is built from 14 residues. J lost 8 bases, V lost 3 bases, and 10 bases had no gene match. Germline CDR1 reads SGDLS; CDR2 reads YYNGEE. General study results and limits: Generation of non-shared clonotypes was less probable than generation of clonotypes shared by all four donors. The study found 4.5% to 6% of naive CD4 clonotypes shared across a few donors.

Naive-designated CD8 cells lacked CD45RO, were positively enriched for CCR7, and omitted terminally differentiated effector memory CD45RA+ cells. As originally analysed: Because ImmunoSEQ provided only junction sequences with no quality scores, the filtering differed. Method: immunoSEQ multiplex PCR; TCRdb's copy keeps in-frame clones and lacks some. V and J calls and clone size are given by that table; D and trimming were obtained from the DNA. The sample records some 1,900,000 clones, approximately 95% being singletons. Concerning this clone itself: The antigen remains unidentified.

This clonotype was obtained from a man younger than 30 in good health. Sequencing was carried out using naive CD8+ T cells sorted from blood. The chain combines TRBV9 with TRBJ1-2; 7 bases are a match to TRBD1. The CDR3 DNA is TGTGCCAGCAGCGCCCAGGGGGTGCAGTCCGGCTACACCTTC. Translating it yields CASSAQGVQSGYTF. The variable domain in full, with the rest retrieved from reference TRBV9 and TRBJ1-2, is DSGVTQTPKHLITATGQRVTLRCSPRSGDLSVYWYQQSLDQGLQFLIQYYNGEERAKGNILERFSAQQFPDLHSELNLSSLELGDSALYFCASSAQGVQSGYTFGSGTRLTVV.